This T cell receptor (beta chain) originates from a study of T cell repertoires in cytomegalovirus infection. Study at large: Through public TCR beta signatures, both CMV infection and matching HLA type were indicated.

CDR3 length: 17 amino acids. CDR1 SGDLS and CDR2 YYNGEE come from the germline V gene. Trimming at V came to 2 bases and at J to 1 base, leaving 8 bases not matched to a gene. General study findings and limits: In two of eight donors, the top clonotype was HLA-C-restricted CMV-specific.

This clonotype was seen a few times. Its antigen is undetermined. TCRdb processed the reads anew with MiXCR; each CDR3 protein has one entry. Of about 180,000 distinct CDR3 sequences in the sample, approximately 18% were seen once. V usage is TRBV9 and J usage is TRBJ2-3; TRBD2 agrees at 9 bases. Sequenced material: CD8+ T cells from PBMCs. This TCR came from a human donor in good health (CMV status not recorded). Some clones in this sample may be carry-over from other donors' samples. The CDR3 region has the DNA TGTGCCAGCAGCGTCCCAGCGGGGGGCAGGGGCACAGATACGCAGTATTTT. Translation: CASSVPAGGRGTDTQYF.